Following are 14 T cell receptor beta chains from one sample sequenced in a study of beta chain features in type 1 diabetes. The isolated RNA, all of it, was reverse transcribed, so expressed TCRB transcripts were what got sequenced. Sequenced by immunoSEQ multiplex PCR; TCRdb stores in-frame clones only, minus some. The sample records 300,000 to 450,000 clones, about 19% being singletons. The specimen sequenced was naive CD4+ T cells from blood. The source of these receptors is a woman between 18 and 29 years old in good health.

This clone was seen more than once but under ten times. The CDR3 DNA sequence: TGTGCCAGCAATACCTTAGCGGGAGAGGAGACCCAGTACTTC. This sequence encodes CASNTLAGEETQYF. The chain is built from TRBV6-6 and TRBJ2-5, with TRBD2 identical over 9 bases. The CDR3 totals 14 residues. The V gene end was trimmed by 7 bases and the J gene end by 5 bases; junction bases not matched to a gene: 8. Germline V CDR1 and CDR2: MNHNY, SVGAGI (reference sequence).

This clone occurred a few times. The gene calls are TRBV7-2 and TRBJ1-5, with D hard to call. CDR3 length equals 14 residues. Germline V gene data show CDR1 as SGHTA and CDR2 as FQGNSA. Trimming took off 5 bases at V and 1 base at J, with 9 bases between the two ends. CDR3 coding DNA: TGTGCCAGCAGCGAATCCGAGAGCAATCAGCCCCAGCATTTT. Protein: CASSESESNQPQHF.

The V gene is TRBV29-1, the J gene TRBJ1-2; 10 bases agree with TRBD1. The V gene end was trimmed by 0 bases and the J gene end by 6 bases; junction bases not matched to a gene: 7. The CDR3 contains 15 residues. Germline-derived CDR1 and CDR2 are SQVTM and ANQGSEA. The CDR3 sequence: CSVEDRRTGGNGYTF. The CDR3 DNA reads TGCAGCGTTGAAGATCGAAGGACAGGGGGGAATGGCTACACCTTC.

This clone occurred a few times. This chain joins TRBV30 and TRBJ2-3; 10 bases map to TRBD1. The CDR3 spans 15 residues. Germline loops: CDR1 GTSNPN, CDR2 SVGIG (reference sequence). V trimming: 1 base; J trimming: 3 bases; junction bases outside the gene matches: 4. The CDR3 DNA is TGTGCCTGGAGTGGACAGGGGGCATGGACAGATACGCAGTATTTT. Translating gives CAWSGQGAWTDTQYF.

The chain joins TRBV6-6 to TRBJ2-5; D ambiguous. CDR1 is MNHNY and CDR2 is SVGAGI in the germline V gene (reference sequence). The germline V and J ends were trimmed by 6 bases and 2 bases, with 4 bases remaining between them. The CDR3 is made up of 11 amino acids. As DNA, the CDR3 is TGTGCCAGCAGAACTCAAGAGACCCAGTACTTC. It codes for CASRTQETQYF.

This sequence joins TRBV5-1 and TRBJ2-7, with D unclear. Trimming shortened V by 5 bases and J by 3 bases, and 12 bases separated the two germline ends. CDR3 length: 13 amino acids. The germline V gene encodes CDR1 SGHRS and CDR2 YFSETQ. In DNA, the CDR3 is TGCGCCAGCAGACCTGGCTTCGACTACGAGCAGTACTTC. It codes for CASRPGFDYEQYF.

The CDR3 is CASSQGRRSEQYF. The CDR3 coding sequence is TGTGCCAGCAGCCAGGGTAGGAGATCCGAGCAGTACTTC. The rearrangement uses TRBV27 and TRBJ2-7, with D maybe TRBD1 (5 bases). With 6 bases removed from V and 6 bases from J, the gap between germline ends came to 15 bases. Germline lookup yields CDR1 MNHEY and CDR2 SMNVEV (reference sequence). The CDR3 runs 13 residues.

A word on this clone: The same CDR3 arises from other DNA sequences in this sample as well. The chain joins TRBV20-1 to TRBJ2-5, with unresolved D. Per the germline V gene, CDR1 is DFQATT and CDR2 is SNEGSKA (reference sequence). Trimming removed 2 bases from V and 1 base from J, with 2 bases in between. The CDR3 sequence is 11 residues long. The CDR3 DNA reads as TGCAGTGCTAGACGCCAAGAGACCCAGTACTTC. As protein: CSARRQETQYF.

CDR3 residues: CASKGVEADTQYF. The CDR3 region has the DNA TGTGCCAGCAAAGGGGTAGAAGCAGATACGCAGTATTTT. The chain uses TRBV2 and TRBJ2-3; D is possibly TRBD1 (5 bases). CDR3 size: 13 residues. Germline values: CDR1 SNHLY, CDR2 FYNNEI. The V gene lost 7 bases and the J gene lost 4 bases, with 12 bases spanning the gap.

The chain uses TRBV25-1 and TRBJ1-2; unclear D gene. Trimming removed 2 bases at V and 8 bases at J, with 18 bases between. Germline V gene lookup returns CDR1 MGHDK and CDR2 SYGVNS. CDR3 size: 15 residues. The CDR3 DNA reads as TGTGCCAGCAGTGAAGGAGGAAGCAGAAACAAAGGCTACACCTTC. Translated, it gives CASSEGGSRNKGYTF.

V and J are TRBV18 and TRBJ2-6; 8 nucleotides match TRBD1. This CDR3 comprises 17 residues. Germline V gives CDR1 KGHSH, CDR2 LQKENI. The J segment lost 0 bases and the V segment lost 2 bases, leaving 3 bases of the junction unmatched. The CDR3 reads CASSPRQGSSGANVLTF. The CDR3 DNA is TGTGCCAGCTCACCAAGACAGGGGAGCTCTGGGGCCAACGTCCTGACTTTC.

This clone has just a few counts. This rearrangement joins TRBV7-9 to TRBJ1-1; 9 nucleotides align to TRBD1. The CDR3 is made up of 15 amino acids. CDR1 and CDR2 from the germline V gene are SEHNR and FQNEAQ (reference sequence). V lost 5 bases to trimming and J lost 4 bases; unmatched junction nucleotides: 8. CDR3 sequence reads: CASSLGDREFTEAFF. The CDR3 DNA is TGTGCCAGCAGCCTCGGGGACAGGGAGTTCACTGAAGCTTTCTTT.

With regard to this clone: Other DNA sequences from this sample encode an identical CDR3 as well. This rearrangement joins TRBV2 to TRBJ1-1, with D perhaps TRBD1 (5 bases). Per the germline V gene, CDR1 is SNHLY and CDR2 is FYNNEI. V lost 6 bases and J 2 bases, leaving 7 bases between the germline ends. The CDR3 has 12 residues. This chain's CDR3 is CASRTANTEAFF. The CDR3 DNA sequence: TGTGCCAGCAGGACAGCTAACACTGAAGCTTTCTTT.

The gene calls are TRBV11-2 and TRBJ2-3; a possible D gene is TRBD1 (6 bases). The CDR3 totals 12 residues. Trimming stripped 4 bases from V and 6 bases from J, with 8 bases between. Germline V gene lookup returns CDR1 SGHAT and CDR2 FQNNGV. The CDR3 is CASSSQGDTQYF. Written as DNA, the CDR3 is TGTGCCAGCAGCTCCCAGGGGGATACGCAGTATTTT.